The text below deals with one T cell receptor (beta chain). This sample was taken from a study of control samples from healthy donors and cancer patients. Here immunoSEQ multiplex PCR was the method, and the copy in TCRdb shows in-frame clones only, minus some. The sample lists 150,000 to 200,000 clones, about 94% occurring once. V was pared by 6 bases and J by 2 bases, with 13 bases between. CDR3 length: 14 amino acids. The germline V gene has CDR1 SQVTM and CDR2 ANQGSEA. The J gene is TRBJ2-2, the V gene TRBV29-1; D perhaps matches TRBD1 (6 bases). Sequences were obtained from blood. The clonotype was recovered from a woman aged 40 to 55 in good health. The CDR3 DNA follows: TGCAGCGTCCCCTGGGGGACAAACACCGGGGAGCTGTTTTTT. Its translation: CSVPWGTNTGELFF.